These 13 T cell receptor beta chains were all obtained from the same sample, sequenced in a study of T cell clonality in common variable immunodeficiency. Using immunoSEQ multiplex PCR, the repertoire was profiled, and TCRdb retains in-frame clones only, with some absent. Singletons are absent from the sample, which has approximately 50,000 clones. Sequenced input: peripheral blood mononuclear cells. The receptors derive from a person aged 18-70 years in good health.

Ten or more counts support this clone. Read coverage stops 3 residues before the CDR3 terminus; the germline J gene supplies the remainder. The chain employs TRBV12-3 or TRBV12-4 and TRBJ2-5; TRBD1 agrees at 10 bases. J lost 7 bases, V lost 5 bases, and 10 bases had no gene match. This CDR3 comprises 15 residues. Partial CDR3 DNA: TGTGCCAGCAGTCCGCGGACAGGGGGTCGTGGGACC. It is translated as CASSPRTGGRGT. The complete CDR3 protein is CASSPRTGGRGTQYF.

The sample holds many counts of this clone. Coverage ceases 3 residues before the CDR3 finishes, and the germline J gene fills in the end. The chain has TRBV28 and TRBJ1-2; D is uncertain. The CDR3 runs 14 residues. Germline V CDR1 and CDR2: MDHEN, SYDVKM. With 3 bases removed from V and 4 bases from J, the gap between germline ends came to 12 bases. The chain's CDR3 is CASSFTAGLYGYTF. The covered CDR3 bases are TGTGCCAGCAGTTTTACCGCCGGACTCTATGGC.

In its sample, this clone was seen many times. CDR3 DNA (partial): TGCAGCGTTGAGGGACTAGCGGGCAGGTACAATGAG. This translates into CSVEGLAGRYNE. The full CDR3 is CSVEGLAGRYNEQFF. The chain has TRBV29-1 and TRBJ2-1; 12 nucleotides line up with TRBD2. The DNA ends 3 residues before the CDR3 does, and the rest of the CDR3 is filled in from the germline J gene. The CDR3 has 15 residues. V shed 3 bases, J shed 4 bases, and the junction held 4 bases outside the gene matches. Germline V lookup: CDR1 SQVTM, CDR2 ANQGSEA.

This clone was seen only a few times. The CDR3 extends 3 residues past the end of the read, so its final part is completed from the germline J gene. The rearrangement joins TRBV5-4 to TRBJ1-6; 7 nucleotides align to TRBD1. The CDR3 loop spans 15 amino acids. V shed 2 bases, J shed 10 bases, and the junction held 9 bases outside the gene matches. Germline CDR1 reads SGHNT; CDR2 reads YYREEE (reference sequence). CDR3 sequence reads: CASSFPQGEKSPLHF. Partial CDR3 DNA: TGTGCCAGCAGCTTCCCTCAGGGGGAGAAGTCACCC.

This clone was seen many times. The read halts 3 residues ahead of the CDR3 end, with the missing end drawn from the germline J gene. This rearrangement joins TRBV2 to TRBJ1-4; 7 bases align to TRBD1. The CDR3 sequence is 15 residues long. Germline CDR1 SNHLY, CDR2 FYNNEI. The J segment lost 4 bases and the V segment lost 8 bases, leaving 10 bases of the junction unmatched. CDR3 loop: CASGPTGRNNEKLFF. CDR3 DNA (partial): TGTGCCAGCGGCCCGACAGGGCGAAATAATGAAAAA.

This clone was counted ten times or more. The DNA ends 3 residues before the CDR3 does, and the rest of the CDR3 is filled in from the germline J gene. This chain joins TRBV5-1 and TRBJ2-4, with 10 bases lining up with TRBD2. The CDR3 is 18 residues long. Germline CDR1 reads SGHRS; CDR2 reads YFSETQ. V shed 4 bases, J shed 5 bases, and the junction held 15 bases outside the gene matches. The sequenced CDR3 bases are TGCGCCAGCAGCCTCACTCTCTCTAGCGGGGGCTGGGAAAACATT. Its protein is CASSLTLSSGGWENI. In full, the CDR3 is CASSLTLSSGGWENIQYF.

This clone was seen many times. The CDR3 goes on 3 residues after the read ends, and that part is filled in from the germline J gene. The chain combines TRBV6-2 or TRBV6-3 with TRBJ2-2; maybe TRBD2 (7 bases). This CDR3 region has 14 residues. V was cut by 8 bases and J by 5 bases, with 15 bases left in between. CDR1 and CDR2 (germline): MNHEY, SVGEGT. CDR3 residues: CASLPGGRTGELFF. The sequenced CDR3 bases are TGTGCCAGCCTCCCCGGGGGGCGGACCGGGGAG.

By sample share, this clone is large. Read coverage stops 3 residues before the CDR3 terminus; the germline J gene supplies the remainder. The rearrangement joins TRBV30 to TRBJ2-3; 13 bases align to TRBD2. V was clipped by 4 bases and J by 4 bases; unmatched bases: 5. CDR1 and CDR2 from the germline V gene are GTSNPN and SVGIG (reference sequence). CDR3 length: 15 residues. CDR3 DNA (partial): TGTGCCTGGACGCGGACTAGCGGGAGTGCAGATACG. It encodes CAWTRTSGSADT. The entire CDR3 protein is CAWTRTSGSADTQYF.

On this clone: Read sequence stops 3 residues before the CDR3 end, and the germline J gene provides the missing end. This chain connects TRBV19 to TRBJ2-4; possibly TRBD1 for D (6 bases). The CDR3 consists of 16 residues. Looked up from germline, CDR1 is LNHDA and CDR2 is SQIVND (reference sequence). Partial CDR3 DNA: TGTGCCAGTAGTATAGGGTCAGGTGGACAGAACTATGGT. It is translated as CASSIGSGGQNYG. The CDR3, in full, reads CASSIGSGGQNYGQYF. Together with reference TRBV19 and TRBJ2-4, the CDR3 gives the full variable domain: DGGITQSPKYLFRKEGQNVTLSCEQNLNHDAMYWYRQDPGQGLRLIYYSQIVNDFQKGDIAEGYSVSREKKESFPLTVTSAQKNPTAFYLCASSIGSGGQNYGQYFGAGTRLSVL.

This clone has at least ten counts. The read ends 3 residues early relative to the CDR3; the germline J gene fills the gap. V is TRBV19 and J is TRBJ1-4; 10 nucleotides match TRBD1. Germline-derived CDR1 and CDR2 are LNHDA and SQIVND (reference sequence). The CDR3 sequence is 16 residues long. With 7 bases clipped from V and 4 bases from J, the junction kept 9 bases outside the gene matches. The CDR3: CASIDRGRPGNEKLFF. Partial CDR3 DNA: TGTGCCAGTATTGACAGGGGGCGCCCCGGTAATGAAAAA.

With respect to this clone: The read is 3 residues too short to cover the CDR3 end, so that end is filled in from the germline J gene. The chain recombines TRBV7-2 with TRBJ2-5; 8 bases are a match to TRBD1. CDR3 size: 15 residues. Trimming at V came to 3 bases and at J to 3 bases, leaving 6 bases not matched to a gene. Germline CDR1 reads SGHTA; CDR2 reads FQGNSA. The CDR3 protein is CASSFGQGLKETQYF. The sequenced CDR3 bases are TGTGCCAGCAGCTTCGGACAGGGTCTTAAAGAGACC.

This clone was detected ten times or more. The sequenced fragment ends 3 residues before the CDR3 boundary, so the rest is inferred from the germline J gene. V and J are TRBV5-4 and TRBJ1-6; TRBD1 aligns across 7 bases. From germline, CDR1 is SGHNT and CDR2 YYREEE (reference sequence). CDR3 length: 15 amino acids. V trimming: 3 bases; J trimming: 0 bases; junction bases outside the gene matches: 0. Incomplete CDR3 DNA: TGTGCCAGCAGCTGGGACAGCTCCTATAATTCACCC. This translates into CASSWDSSYNSP. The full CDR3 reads CASSWDSSYNSPLHF.

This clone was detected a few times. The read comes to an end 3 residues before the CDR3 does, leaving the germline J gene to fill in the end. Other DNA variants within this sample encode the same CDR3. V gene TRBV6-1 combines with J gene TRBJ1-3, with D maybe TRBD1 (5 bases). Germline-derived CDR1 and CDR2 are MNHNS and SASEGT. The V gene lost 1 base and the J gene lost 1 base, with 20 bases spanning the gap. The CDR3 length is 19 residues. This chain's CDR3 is CASSEVKGSWAVSGNTIYF. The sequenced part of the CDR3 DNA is TGTGCCAGCAGTGAAGTAAAGGGGAGTTGGGCAGTATCTGGAAACACC.